The present entry profiles one T cell receptor (beta chain) with its context. Method: immunoSEQ multiplex PCR; TCRdb's copy keeps in-frame clones and lacks some. The table shows about 90,000 clones, with 90% occurring only once. J was trimmed by 0 bases and V by 1 base; bases with no gene match: 3. Germline CDR1 is MNHEY and CDR2 is SMNVEV (reference sequence). The CDR3 has 15 amino acids. This entry belongs to a study of OX40 agonist ivuxolimab in advanced cancers. The starting material was CD4+ or CD8+ T cells sorted from blood, obtained in a trial of the OX40 agonist ivuxolimab. This chain connects TRBV27 to TRBJ2-7; TRBD2 agrees at 7 bases. The receptor was derived from an adult with an advanced solid tumor such as melanoma, head and neck, liver or kidney cancer. CDR3 sequence reads: CASSLWGTNSYEQYF. The CDR3 nucleotides are TGTGCCAGCAGTTTATGGGGGACTAACTCCTACGAGCAGTACTTC.